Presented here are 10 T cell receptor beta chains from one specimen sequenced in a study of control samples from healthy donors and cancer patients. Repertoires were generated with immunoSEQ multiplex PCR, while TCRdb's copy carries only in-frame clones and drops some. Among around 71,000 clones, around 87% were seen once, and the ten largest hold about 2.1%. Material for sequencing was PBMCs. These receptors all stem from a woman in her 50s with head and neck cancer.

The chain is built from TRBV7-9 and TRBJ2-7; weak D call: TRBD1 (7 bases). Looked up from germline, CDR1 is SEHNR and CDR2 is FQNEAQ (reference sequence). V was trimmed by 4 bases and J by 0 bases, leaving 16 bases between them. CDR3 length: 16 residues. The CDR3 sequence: CASSYGGGDSSYEQYF. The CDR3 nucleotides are TGTGCCAGCAGCTACGGAGGGGGCGACAGCTCCTACGAGCAGTACTTC.

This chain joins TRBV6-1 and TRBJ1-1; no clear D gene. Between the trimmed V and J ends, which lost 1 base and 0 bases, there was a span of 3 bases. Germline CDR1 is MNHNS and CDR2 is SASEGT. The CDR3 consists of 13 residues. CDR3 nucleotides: TGTGCCAGCAGTGAAGGAATGAACACTGAAGCTTTCTTT. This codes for CASSEGMNTEAFF.

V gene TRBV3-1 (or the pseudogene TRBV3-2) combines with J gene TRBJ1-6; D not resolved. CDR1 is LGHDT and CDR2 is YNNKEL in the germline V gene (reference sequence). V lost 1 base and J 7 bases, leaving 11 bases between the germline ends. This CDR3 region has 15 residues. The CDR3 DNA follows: TGTGCCAGCAGCCAAGGAAAGAGGCCAAATTCACCCCTCCACTTT. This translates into CASSQGKRPNSPLHF.

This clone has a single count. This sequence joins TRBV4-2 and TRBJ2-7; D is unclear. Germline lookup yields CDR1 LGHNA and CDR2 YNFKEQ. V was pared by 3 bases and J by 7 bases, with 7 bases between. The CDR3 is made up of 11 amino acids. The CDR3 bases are TGTGCCAGCAGCCATGCGGAGGAGCAGTACTTC. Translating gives CASSHAEEQYF.

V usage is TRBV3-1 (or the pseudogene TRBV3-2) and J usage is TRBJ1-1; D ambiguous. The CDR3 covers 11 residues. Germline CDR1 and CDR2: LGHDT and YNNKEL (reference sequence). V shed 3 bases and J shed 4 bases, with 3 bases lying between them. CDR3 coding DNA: TGTGCCAGCAGCCAGGGCACTGAAGCTTTCTTT. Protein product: CASSQGTEAFF.

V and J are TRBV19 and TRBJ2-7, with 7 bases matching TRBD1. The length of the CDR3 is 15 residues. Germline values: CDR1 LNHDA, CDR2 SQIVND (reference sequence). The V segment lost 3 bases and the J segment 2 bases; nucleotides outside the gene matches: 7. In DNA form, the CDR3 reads TGTGCCAGTAGTATTAGTCTAGGGACAGCCTACGAGCAGTACTTC. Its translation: CASSISLGTAYEQYF.

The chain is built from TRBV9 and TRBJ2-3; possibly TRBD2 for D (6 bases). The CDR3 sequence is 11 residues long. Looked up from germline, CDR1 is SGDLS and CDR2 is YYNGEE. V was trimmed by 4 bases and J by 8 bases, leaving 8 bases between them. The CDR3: CASSWRGTQYF. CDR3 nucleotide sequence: TGTGCCAGCAGCTGGCGGGGTACGCAGTATTTT.

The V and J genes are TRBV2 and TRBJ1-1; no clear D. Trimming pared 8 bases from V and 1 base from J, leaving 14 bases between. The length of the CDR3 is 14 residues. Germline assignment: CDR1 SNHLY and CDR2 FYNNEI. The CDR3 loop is CASSEFSPNTEAFF. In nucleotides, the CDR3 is TGTGCCAGCTCCGAATTTTCCCCGAACACTGAAGCTTTCTTT.

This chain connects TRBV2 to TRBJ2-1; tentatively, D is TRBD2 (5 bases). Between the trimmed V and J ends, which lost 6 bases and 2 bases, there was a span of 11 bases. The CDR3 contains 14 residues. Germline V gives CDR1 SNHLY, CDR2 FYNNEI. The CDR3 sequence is CASREESAYNEQFF. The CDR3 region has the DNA TGTGCCAGCAGGGAGGAGAGTGCCTACAATGAGCAGTTCTTC.

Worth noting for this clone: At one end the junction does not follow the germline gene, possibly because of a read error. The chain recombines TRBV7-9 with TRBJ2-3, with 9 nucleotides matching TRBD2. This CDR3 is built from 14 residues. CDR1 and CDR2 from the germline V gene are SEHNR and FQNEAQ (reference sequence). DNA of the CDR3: TGTGCCAGCAGCCTAGCGGGGAGCACAGATACGCAGTATTTT. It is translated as CASSLAGSTDTQYF.